Listed here are 3 T cell receptor beta chains from one sample, sequenced in a study of blood T cell repertoires in COVID-19. Assay: immunoSEQ multiplex PCR; the TCRdb copy retains only in-frame clones and omits some. In the table there are roughly 140,000 clones, approximately 80% of which are singletons. The material sequenced was peripheral blood. Every receptor here comes from a woman of 80 years or more in a cohort sampled during active or convalescent COVID-19.

The chain couples TRBV28 to TRBJ1-5; no firm D call. Germline loops: CDR1 MDHEN, CDR2 SYDVKM. V shed 6 bases and J shed 0 bases, with 12 bases lying between them. The CDR3 consists of 15 residues. The CDR3: CASRKPVYSNQPQHF. In nucleotides, the CDR3 is TGTGCCAGCAGGAAACCGGTTTATAGCAATCAGCCCCAGCATTTT. Using reference TRBV28 and TRBJ1-5 for the parts outside the CDR3, the full variable domain is DVKVTQSSRYLVKRTGEKVFLECVQDMDHENMFWYRQDPGLGLRLIYFSYDVKMKEKGDIPEGYSVSREKKERFSLILESASTNQTSMYLCASRKPVYSNQPQHFGDGTRLSIL.

Written as DNA, the CDR3 is TGTGCCAGCAGTCCACAGGGGGCGGGTAATCAGCCCCAGCATTTT. It codes for CASSPQGAGNQPQHF. The chain combines TRBV6-5 with TRBJ1-5, with TRBD1 identical over 9 bases. Unmatched junction bases numbered 6, after V lost 5 bases and J lost 4 bases. Germline V CDR1 and CDR2: MNHEY, SVGAGI. This CDR3 is 15 amino acids long.

This chain connects TRBV20-1 to TRBJ1-5; 7 bases map to TRBD1. The germline CDR1 and CDR2 sequences are DFQATT and SNEGSKA (reference sequence). After removal of 3 bases from V and 7 bases from J, the junction contained 12 bases not matched to a gene. The CDR3 is made up of 15 amino acids. The CDR3 region has the DNA TGCAGTGCTAGTCGGGCCGGCAGGGGGGAACAGCCCCAGCATTTT. Protein sequence: CSASRAGRGEQPQHF.